This TCR beta chain was sequenced in a study of cytomegalovirus exposure and HLA in healthy donors. About the research overall: Early released data had tens of millions of unique TCRs, all coming from HLA-typed donors.

A word on this clone: What it binds is not known.

It was healthy bone marrow donors who served as donors. Study-wide findings and caveats: In a later analysis, an Asian-associated ancestry cluster reportedly showed fewer N-insertions than the roughly 730-donor mean. Cytomegalovirus status was reportedly diagnosed by the classifier with high specificity and sensitivity.

This CDR3 has 15 residues. The V segment lost 6 bases and the J segment 3 bases; nucleotides outside the gene matches: 11. Germline values: CDR1 MDHEN, CDR2 SYDVKM. The PCR employed 60 Vbeta primers together with 13 Jbeta primers. Libraries were prepared by immunoSEQ multiplex PCR; TCRdb keeps only in-frame clonotypes and omits some of them. The data hold about 98,000 clones, with over 65% observed a single time. Sequenced: PBMCs. V and J are TRBV28 and TRBJ2-7; TRBD2 matches at 7 bases. The sequence was obtained from a male donor in good health and CMV-seronegative. Here the CDR3 DNA reads TGTGCCAGCAGGGCTCAAGGCGGGAGAAGCTACGAGCAGTACTTC. Its protein is CASRAQGGRSYEQYF. Full variable domain (missing parts from reference TRBV28 and TRBJ2-7): DVKVTQSSRYLVKRTGEKVFLECVQDMDHENMFWYRQDPGLGLRLIYFSYDVKMKEKGDIPEGYSVSREKKERFSLILESASTNQTSMYLCASRAQGGRSYEQYFGPGTRLTVT.